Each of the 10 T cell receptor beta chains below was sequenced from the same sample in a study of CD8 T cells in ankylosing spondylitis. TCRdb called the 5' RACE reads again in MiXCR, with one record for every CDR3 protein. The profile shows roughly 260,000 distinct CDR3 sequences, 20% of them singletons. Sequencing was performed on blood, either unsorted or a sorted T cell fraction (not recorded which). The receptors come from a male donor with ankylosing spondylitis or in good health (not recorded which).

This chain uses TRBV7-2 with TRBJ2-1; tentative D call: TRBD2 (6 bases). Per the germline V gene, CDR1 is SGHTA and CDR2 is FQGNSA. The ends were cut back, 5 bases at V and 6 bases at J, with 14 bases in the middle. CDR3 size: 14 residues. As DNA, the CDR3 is TGTGCCAGCAGCCTACTGACTAGGAGCAATGAGCAGTTCTTC. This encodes CASSLLTRSNEQFF.

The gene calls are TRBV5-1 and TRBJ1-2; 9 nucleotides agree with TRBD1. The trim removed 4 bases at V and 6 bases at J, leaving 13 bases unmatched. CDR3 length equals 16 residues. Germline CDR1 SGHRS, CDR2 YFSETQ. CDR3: CASSTSAGQGVHGYTF. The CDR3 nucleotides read TGCGCCAGCAGCACCTCCGCGGGACAGGGAGTTCATGGCTACACCTTC.

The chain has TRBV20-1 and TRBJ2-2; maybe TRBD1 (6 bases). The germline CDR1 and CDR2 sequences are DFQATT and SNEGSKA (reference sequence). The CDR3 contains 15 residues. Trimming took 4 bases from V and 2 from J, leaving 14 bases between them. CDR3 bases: TGCAGTGCTACTCTCGGGACATATAACACCGGGGAGCTGTTTTTT. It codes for CSATLGTYNTGELFF.

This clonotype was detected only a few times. The chain's CDR3 is CASRSPSGLGYTF. For the CDR3, the DNA is TGTGCCAGCAGGTCCCCCTCGGGGTTGGGCTACACCTTC. The chain joins TRBV28 to TRBJ1-2; D unclear. V lost 6 bases, J lost 8 bases, and 16 bases lay in between. Germline CDR1 reads MDHEN; CDR2 reads SYDVKM. The CDR3 length is 13 residues.

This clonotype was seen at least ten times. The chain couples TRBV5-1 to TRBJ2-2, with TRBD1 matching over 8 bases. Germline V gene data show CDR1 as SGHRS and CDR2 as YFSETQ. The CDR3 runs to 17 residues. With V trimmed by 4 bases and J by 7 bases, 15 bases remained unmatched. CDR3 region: CASSPGVSRGLIGELFF. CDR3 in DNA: TGCGCCAGCAGCCCGGGAGTCTCCAGGGGGCTGATCGGGGAGCTGTTTTTT.

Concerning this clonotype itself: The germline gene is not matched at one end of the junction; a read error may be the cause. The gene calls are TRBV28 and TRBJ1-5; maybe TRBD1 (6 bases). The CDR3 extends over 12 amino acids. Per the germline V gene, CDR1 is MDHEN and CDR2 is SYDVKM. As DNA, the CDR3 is TGTGCCGGCAGGGGTGGCAATCAGCCCCAGCATTTT. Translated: CAGRGGNQPQHF.

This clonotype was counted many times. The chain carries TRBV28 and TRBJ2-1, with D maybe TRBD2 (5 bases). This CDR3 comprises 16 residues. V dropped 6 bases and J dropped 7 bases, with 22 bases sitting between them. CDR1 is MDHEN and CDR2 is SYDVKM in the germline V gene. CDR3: CASRAARPRTGNEQFF. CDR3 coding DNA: TGTGCCAGCAGGGCCGCCCGGCCACGGACGGGGAATGAGCAGTTCTTC.

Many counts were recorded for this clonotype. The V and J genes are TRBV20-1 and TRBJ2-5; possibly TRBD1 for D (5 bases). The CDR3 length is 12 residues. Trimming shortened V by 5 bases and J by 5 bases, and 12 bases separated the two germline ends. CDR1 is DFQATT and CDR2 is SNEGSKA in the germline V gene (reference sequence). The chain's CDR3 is CSAYRSSETQYF. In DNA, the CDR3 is TGCAGTGCTTACAGGAGTTCCGAGACCCAGTACTTC.

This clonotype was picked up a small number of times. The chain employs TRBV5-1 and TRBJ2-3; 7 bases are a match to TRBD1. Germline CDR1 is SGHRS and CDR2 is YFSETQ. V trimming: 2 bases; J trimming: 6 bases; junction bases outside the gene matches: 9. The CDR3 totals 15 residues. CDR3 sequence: CASSFGQAIWDTQYF. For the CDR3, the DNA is TGCGCCAGCAGCTTCGGACAGGCGATTTGGGATACGCAGTATTTT.

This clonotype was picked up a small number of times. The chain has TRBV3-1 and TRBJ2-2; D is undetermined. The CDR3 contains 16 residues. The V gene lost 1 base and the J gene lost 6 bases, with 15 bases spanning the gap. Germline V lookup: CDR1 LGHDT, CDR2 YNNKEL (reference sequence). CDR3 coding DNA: TGTGCCAGCAGCCAAGTTGGAAGGGATTTCGCCGGGGAGCTGTTTTTT. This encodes CASSQVGRDFAGELFF.